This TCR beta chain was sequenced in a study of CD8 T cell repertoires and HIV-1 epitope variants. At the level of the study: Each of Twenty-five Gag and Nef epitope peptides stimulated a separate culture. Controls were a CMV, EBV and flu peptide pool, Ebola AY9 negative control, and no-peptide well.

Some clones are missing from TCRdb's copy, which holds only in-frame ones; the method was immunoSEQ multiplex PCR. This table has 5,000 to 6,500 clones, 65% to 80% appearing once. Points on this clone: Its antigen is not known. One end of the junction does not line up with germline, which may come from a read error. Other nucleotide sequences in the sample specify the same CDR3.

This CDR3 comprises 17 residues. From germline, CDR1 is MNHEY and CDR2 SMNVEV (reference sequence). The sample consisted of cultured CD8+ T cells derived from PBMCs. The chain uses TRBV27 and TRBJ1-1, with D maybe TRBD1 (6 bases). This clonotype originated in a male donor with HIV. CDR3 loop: CASSYLRQGPANTEAFF. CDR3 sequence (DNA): TGTGCCAGCAGTTACCTGCGGCAGGGGCCTGCGAACACTGAAGCCTTCTTT.